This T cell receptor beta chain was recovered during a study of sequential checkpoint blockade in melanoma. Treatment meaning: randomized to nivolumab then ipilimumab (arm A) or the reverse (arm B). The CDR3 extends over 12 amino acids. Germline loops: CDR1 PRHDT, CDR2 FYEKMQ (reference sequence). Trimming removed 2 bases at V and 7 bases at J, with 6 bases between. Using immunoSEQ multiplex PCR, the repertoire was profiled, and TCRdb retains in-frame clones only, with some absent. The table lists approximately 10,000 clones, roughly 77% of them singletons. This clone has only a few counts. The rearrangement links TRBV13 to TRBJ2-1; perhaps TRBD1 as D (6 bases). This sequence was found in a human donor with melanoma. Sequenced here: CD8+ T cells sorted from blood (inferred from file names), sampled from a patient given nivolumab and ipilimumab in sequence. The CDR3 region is CASSLTGNEQFF. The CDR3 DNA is TGTGCCAGCAGCTTAACAGGGAATGAGCAGTTCTTC.